This TCR beta chain was identified in a study of cytomegalovirus exposure and HLA in healthy donors. The CDR3 runs to 14 residues. V was clipped by 3 bases and J by 1 base; unmatched bases: 3. Germline V gene lookup returns CDR1 SGDLS and CDR2 YYNGEE. Notes on this clone: Its matching antigen is unknown.

Study-wide points: A later analysis showed HLA-associated TCR beta chains outstripping equally common others in clonal expansion. For TCR beta chains, V- and J-gene trimming was later linked to a missense DCLRE1C variant.

PCR amplification relied on 60 Vbeta primers (plus 13 Jbeta primers). Profiling relied on immunoSEQ multiplex PCR, and the TCRdb table lists in-frame clones only, not all of them. The repertoire consists of about 120,000 clones, with approximately 80% occurring once and the leading ten covering around 5.8%. Sequencing was done on a sample of PBMCs. The chain is built from TRBV9 and TRBJ1-2; 7 positions match TRBD1. This receptor was obtained from a man younger than 35 in good health and CMV-seropositive. The CDR3 sequence: CASSEDRVNYGYTF. CDR3 bases: TGTGCCAGCAGCGAAGACAGGGTTAACTATGGCTACACCTTC.